The clone carrying this TCR beta chain was counted at least ten times. This entry is derived from a study of regulatory T cells in long-lasting Graves disease. Assembly of TCR beta libraries relied on iRepertoire HTBI primers together with Arm-PCR of CDR3 regions. TCRdb itself ran the multiplex PCR reads through MiXCR, one entry per CDR3 protein. The table lists under 450,000 distinct CDR3 sequences, about 11% of them singletons. As to time point: newly diagnosed GD, antithyroid drugs for less than 3 months. RNA from PBMCs was the source of the TCR library. Germline V gene sequence: CDR1 DFQATT, CDR2 SNEGSKA (reference sequence). The CDR3 has 14 residues. V gave up 5 bases and J gave up 4 bases, with 15 bases separating them. The sample also formed part of further work on T cells in Graves' hyperthyroidism and ophthalmopathy.

The receptor was isolated from a woman aged 18-29 years with Graves disease. The rearrangement joins TRBV20-1 to TRBJ2-1; tentative D call: TRBD2 (6 bases). This specimen was peripheral blood mononuclear cells (PBMCs), taken at new diagnosis, from a patient treated with antithyroid drugs. The DNA for the CDR3 is TGCAGTGCTCCCCGACTAGGCTCTTACAATGAGCAGTTCTTC. Encoded protein: CSAPRLGSYNEQFF.